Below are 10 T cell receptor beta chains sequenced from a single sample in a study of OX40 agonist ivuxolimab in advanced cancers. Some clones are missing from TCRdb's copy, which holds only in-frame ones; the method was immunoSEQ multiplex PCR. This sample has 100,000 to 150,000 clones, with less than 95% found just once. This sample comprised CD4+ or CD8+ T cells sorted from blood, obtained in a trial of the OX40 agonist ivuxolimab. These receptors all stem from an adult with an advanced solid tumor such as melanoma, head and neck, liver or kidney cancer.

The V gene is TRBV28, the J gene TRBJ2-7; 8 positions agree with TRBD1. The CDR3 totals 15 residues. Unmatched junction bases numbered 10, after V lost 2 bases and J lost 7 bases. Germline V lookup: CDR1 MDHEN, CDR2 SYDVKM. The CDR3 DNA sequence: TGTGCCAGCAGTTTACCGGGACAGGCGTTGAGGGAGCAGTACTTC. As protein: CASSLPGQALREQYF.

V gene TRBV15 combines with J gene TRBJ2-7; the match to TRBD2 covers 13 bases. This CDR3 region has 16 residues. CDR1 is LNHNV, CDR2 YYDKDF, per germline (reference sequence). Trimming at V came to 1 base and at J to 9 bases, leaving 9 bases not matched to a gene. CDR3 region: CATSRAGTSGTDGQYF. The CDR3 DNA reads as TGTGCCACCAGCAGAGCCGGGACTAGCGGGACCGACGGGCAGTACTTC.

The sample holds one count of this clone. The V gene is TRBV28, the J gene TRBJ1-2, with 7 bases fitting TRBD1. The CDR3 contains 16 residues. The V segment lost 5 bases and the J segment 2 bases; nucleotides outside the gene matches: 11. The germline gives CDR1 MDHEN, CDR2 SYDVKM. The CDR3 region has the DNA TGTGCCAGCAGTATAATACAACCGGGACAGAACTATGGCTACACCTTC. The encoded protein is CASSIIQPGQNYGYTF.

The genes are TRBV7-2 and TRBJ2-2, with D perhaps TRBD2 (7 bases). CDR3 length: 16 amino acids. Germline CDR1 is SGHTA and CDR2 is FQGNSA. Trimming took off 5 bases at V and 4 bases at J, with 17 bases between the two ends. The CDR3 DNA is TGTGCCAGCAGCGGCTACGGGGGGCTTATCACCGGGGAGCTGTTTTTT. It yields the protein CASSGYGGLITGELFF.

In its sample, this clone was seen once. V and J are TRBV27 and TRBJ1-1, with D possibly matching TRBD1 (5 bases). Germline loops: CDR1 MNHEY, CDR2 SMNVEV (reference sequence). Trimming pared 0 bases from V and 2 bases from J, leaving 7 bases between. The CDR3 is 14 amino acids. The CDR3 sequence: CASSLSQGNTEAFF. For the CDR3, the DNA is TGTGCCAGCAGTTTATCGCAGGGAAACACTGAAGCTTTCTTT.

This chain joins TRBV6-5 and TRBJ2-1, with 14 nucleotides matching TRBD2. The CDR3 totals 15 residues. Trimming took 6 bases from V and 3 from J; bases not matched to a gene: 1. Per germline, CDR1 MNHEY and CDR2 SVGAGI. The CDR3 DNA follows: TGTGCCAGCAGGGGACTAGCGGGAGACTACAATGAGCAGTTCTTC. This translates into CASRGLAGDYNEQFF.

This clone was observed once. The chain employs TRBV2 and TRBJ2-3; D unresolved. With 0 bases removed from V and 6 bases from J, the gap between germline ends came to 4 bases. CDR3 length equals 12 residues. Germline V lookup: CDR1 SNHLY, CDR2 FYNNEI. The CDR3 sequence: CASSEAGDTQYF. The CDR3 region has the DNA TGTGCCAGCAGTGAAGCGGGTGATACGCAGTATTTT.

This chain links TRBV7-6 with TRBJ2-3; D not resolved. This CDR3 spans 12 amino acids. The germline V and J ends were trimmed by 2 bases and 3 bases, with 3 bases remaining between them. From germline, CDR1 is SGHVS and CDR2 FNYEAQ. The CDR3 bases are TGTGCCAGCAGCTTAAAGACAGATACGCAGTATTTT. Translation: CASSLKTDTQYF. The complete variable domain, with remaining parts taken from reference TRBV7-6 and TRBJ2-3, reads GAGVSQSPRYKVTKRGQDVALRCDPISGHVSLYWYRQALGQGPEFLTYFNYEAQQDKSGLPNDRFSAERPEGSISTLTIQRTEQRDSAMYRCASSLKTDTQYFGPGTRLTVL.

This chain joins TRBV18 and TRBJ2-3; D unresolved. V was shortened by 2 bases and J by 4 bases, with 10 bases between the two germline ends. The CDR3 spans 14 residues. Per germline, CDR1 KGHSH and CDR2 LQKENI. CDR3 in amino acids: CASSPSSSSDTQYF. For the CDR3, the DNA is TGTGCCAGCTCACCATCGAGTAGTTCAGATACGCAGTATTTT.

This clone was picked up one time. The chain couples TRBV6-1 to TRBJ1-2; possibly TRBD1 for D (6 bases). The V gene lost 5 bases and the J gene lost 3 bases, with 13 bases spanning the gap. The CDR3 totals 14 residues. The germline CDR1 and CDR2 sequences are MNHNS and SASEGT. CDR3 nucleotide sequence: TGTGCCAGCAGTCCCCAGACAGGCTACTATGGCTACACCTTC. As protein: CASSPQTGYYGYTF.